The 10 T cell receptor beta chains reported below all come from one sample, sequenced in a study of radiotherapy plus CTLA-4 blockade in lung cancer. TCRdb's table, derived via immunoSEQ multiplex PCR, lists solely in-frame clones and lacks some. This sample has around 100,000 clones, with 65% to 75% found just once. Sample: peripheral blood, taken from a patient treated with radiotherapy plus ipilimumab. The receptor source for this set is a human donor with non-small cell lung cancer who had a partial response to radiotherapy plus ipilimumab. Some clones in this sample may be carry-over from other donors' samples.

The chain has TRBV5-6 and TRBJ2-4, with 10 bases identical to TRBD1. V gave up 3 bases and J gave up 0 bases; unmatched junction bases: 6. The CDR3 length is 17 residues. The germline V gene encodes CDR1 SGHDT and CDR2 YYEEEE. This CDR3 reads CASSSGQGHIAKNIQYF. The CDR3 bases are TGTGCCAGCAGCTCGGGACAGGGGCACATAGCCAAAAACATTCAGTACTTC. Full variable domain (rest looked up from reference TRBV5-6 and TRBJ2-4): DAGVTQSPTHLIKTRGQQVTLRCSPKSGHDTVSWYQQALGQGPQFIFQYYEEEERQRGNFPDRFSGHQFPNYSSELNVNALLLGDSALYLCASSSGQGHIAKNIQYFGAGTRLSVL.

The chain joins TRBV7-9 to TRBJ2-3; 7 nucleotides align to TRBD2. V was pared by 5 bases and J by 6 bases, with 5 bases of the junction left unmatched. From germline, CDR1 is SEHNR and CDR2 FQNEAQ (reference sequence). The CDR3 totals 13 residues. The CDR3 spells CASSRGGGDTQYF. As DNA, the CDR3 is TGTGCCAGCAGCCGCGGGGGTGGGGATACGCAGTATTTT.

This chain joins TRBV5-5 and TRBJ1-6; the D is unclear. The length of the CDR3 is 16 residues. Trimming removed 7 bases from V and 1 base from J, with 15 bases in between. Germline loops: CDR1 SGHKS, CDR2 YYEKEE (reference sequence). The CDR3 protein is CASGEGSGSYNSPLHF. The CDR3 DNA reads TGTGCCAGCGGCGAGGGTTCTGGGTCCTATAATTCACCCCTCCACTTT.

The chain is built from TRBV2 and TRBJ2-1, with no clear D. CDR3 length: 10 residues. CDR1 and CDR2 from the germline V gene are SNHLY and FYNNEI. V was cut by 6 bases and J by 7 bases, with 4 bases left in between. The CDR3 spells CASSRNEQFF. The CDR3 DNA reads TGTGCCAGCAGCAGGAATGAGCAGTTCTTC.

The chain is built from TRBV5-4 and TRBJ1-2; possibly TRBD1 for D (5 bases). Germline V gene lookup returns CDR1 SGHNT and CDR2 YYREEE (reference sequence). This CDR3 contains 14 residues. Trimming took 0 bases from V and 8 from J, leaving 14 bases between them. In DNA, the CDR3 is TGTGCCAGCAGCTTGGCATCCGGGTGGGGCGGCTACACCTTC. Its protein product is CASSLASGWGGYTF.

The CDR3 DNA is TGTGCCAGCAGCCAAAGAGATAACACCGGGGAGCTGTTTTTT. As protein: CASSQRDNTGELFF. The chain is built from TRBV14 and TRBJ2-2; D is unclear. Germline CDR1 SGHDN, CDR2 FVKESK. The CDR3 loop spans 14 amino acids. Trimming took 2 bases from V and 2 from J, leaving 6 bases between them.

The table lists this clone with a count of one. The V call is TRBV6-1, the J call TRBJ1-5; D is ambiguous. The ends were cut back, 6 bases at V and 0 bases at J, with 6 bases in the middle. The CDR3 consists of 13 residues. Germline assignment: CDR1 MNHNS and CDR2 SASEGT. The CDR3 nucleotides read TGTGCCAGCAGGAGCTTTAGCAATCAGCCCCAGCATTTT. Translation gives CASRSFSNQPQHF.

The chain joins TRBV5-4 to TRBJ2-3, with D maybe TRBD1 (6 bases). The CDR3 covers 15 residues. With 0 bases removed from V and 4 bases from J, the gap between germline ends came to 12 bases. Germline V gene sequence: CDR1 SGHNT, CDR2 YYREEE (reference sequence). CDR3 sequence reads: CASSLGQGWADTQYF. The CDR3 DNA sequence: TGTGCCAGCAGCTTGGGGCAGGGGTGGGCAGATACGCAGTATTTT. Full variable domain (missing parts from reference TRBV5-4 and TRBJ2-3): ETGVTQSPTHLIKTRGQQVTLRCSSQSGHNTVSWYQQALGQGPQFIFQYYREEENGRGNFPPRFSGLQFPNYSSELNVNALELDDSALYLCASSLGQGWADTQYFGPGTRLTVL.

This rearrangement joins TRBV4-1 to TRBJ1-3; D might be TRBD1 (5 bases). This CDR3 contains 15 residues. CDR1 is MGHRA, CDR2 YSYEKL, per germline. V dropped 1 base and J dropped 3 bases, with 10 bases sitting between them. The CDR3 loop reads CASSQVRASGNTIYF. CDR3 DNA sequence: TGCGCCAGCAGCCAAGTCAGGGCGAGTGGAAACACCATATATTTT.

This clone was seen once. The genes are TRBV28 and TRBJ2-7; 10 bases are a match to TRBD2. This CDR3 region has 14 residues. V gave up 6 bases and J gave up 2 bases; unmatched junction bases: 4. Germline CDR1 reads MDHEN; CDR2 reads SYDVKM. The CDR3 DNA reads TGTGCCAGCAGGCTTAGCGGGAGGACCTACGAGCAGTACTTC. Amino acids: CASRLSGRTYEQYF.